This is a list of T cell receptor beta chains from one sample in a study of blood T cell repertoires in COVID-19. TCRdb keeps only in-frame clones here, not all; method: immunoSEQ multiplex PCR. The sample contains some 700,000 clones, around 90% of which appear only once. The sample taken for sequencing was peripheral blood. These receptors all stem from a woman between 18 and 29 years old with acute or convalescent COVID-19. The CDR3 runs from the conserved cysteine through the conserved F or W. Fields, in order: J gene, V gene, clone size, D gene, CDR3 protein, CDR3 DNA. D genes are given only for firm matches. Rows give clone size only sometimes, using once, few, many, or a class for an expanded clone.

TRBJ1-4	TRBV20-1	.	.	CSARRAEKLFF	TGCAGTGCTAGGCGAGCTGAAAAACTGTTTTTT
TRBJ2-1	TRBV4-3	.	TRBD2	CASSQEGGGVHNEQFF	TGCGCCAGCAGCCAAGAAGGCGGGGGGGTCCACAATGAGCAGTTCTTC
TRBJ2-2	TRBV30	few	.	CAWSVPLRDTGELFF	TGTGCCTGGAGTGTACCCCTGCGAGACACCGGGGAGCTGTTTTTT
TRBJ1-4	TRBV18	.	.	CASSSDGRSEKLFF	TGTGCCAGCTCATCTGACGGTCGGAGCGAAAAACTGTTTTTT
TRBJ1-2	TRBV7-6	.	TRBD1	CASSSHPDRGDYGYTF	TGTGCCAGCAGCTCCCACCCGGACAGGGGGGACTATGGCTACACCTTC
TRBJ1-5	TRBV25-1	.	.	CPGRTPGSNQPQHF	TGTCCCGGGAGGACTCCGGGAAGCAATCAGCCCCAGCATTTT
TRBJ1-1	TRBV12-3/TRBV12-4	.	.	CASSLGQGGVAFF	TGTGCCAGCAGTTTAGGCCAGGGCGGTGTAGCTTTCTTT
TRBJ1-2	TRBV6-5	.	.	CASRDTTYGYTF	TGTGCCAGCAGGGACACGACATATGGCTACACCTTC
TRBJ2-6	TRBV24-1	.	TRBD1	CATSDPGTGVSGANVLTF	TGTGCCACCAGTGATCCCGGGACAGGGGTTTCTGGGGCCAACGTCCTGACTTTC
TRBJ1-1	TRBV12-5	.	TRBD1	CASGWTGWNTEAFF	TGTGCTAGTGGTTGGACAGGCTGGAACACTGAAGCTTTCTTT
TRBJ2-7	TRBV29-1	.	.	CSALGPLLTASYEQYF	TGCAGCGCGTTGGGCCCCCTTTTGACGGCCTCCTACGAGCAGTACTTC
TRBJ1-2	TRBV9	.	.	CASSGRASTYGYTF	TGTGCCAGCAGCGGCAGGGCTTCCACTTATGGCTACACCTTC
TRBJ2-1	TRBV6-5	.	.	CASDEVGADYNEQFF	TGTGCCAGCGATGAGGTAGGGGCCGACTACAATGAGCAGTTCTTC
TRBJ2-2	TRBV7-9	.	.	CASSLGVQGTGELFF	TGTGCCAGCAGCTTAGGAGTCCAGGGGACCGGGGAGCTGTTTTTT
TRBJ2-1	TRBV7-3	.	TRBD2	CASSFKSGGSYNEQFF	TGTGCCAGCAGCTTCAAAAGCGGGGGCTCCTACAATGAGCAGTTCTTC
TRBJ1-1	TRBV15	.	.	CATSRDAVTIEAFF	TGTGCCACCAGCAGAGATGCGGTGACGATTGAAGCTTTCTTT
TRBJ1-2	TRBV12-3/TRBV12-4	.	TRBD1	CASSLGDSYGYTF	TGTGCCAGCAGTTTAGGGGACAGCTATGGCTACACCTTC
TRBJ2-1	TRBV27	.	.	CASSLSPGSPVEQFF	TGTGCCAGCAGTTTATCGCCAGGGTCTCCGGTTGAGCAGTTCTTC
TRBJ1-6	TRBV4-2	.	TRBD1	CASSQYKTGEVDSPLHF	TGTGCCAGCAGCCAATATAAGACAGGGGAGGTCGATTCACCCCTCCACTTT
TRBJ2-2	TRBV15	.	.	CATSRAGETGELFF	TGTGCCACCAGCAGAGCCGGGGAAACCGGGGAGCTGTTTTTT
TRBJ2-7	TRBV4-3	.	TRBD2	CASSRVSGGAFEQYF	TGCGCCAGCAGCCGAGTGAGCGGGGGGGCCTTTGAGCAGTACTTC
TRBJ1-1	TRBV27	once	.	CASSLDGNRVAEAFF	TGTGCCAGCAGTTTAGACGGTAATCGGGTAGCTGAAGCTTTCTTT
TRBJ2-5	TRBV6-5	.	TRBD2	CASSSSGVLGAQYF	TGTGCCAGCAGTTCAAGCGGGGTGCTCGGGGCCCAGTACTTC
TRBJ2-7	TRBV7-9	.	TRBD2	CASSLAGTSGHEQYF	TGTGCCAGCAGTTTGGCCGGGACTAGCGGCCACGAGCAGTACTTC
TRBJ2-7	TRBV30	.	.	CAWSPPKDIVSYEQYF	TGTGCCTGGAGTCCTCCGAAAGACATTGTCTCCTACGAGCAGTACTTC
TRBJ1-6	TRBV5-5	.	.	CASRPQLRQSVSSPLHF	TGTGCCAGCAGACCCCAACTTAGACAGTCCGTTAGTTCACCCCTCCACTTT
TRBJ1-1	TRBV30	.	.	CAWTSALIRGNTEAFF	TGTGCCTGGACTTCCGCCCTCATCAGGGGTAACACTGAAGCTTTCTTT
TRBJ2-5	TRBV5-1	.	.	CASSPGTNGPQETQYF	TGCGCCAGCAGCCCCGGGACAAATGGACCCCAAGAGACCCAGTACTTC
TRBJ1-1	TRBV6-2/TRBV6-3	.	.	CASSATENTEAFF	TGTGCCAGCAGTGCCACAGAGAACACTGAAGCTTTCTTT
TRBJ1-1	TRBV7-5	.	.	CARSYKGQPFDTEAFF	TGTGCCAGAAGCTATAAGGGACAGCCATTTGACACTGAAGCTTTCTTT
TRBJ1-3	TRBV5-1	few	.	CASSRESSIRSGNTIYF	TGCGCCAGCAGCAGGGAGTCGTCAATCCGCTCTGGAAACACCATATATTTT
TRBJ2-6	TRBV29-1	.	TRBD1	CSVDGTDTSGANVLTF	TGCAGCGTTGACGGGACAGATACCTCTGGGGCCAACGTCCTGACTTTC
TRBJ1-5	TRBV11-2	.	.	CASSSANSYNQPQHF	TGTGCCAGCAGTTCAGCCAACAGCTACAATCAGCCCCAGCATTTT
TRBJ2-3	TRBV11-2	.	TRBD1	CASSPGEGARDTQYF	TGTGCCAGCAGCCCAGGCGAGGGGGCGCGAGATACGCAGTATTTT
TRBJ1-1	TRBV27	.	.	CASSSLLTEVTEAFF	TGTGCCAGCAGTTCCCTCCTGACAGAGGTGACTGAAGCTTTCTTT
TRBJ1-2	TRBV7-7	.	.	CASNPLIGAKVDYGYTF	TGTGCCAGCAACCCCCTCATTGGGGCAAAAGTGGACTATGGCTACACCTTC
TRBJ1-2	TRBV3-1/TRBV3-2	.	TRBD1	CASSHHGGGNYGYTF	TGTGCCAGCAGCCATCACGGAGGGGGCAACTATGGCTACACCTTC
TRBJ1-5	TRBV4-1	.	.	CASSQRIIESNQPQHF	TGCGCCAGCAGCCAAAGAATCATTGAGAGCAATCAGCCCCAGCATTTT
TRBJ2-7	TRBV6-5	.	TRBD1	CASSNQGTGWNEQYF	TGTGCCAGCAGTAACCAGGGGACAGGTTGGAACGAGCAGTACTTC
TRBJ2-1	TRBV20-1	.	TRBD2	CSVSRDYEYNEQFF	TGCAGTGTTAGTCGGGACTACGAGTACAATGAGCAGTTCTTC
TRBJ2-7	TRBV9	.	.	CASSARGQHEQYF	TGTGCCAGCAGCGCTAGGGGACAACACGAGCAGTACTTC
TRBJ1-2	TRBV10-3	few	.	CAISDRTNYGYTF	TGTGCCATCTCTGACAGGACTAACTATGGCTACACCTTC
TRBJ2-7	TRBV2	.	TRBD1	CASSAGTGPYEQYF	TGTGCCAGCAGTGCCGGGACAGGGCCCTACGAGCAGTACTTC
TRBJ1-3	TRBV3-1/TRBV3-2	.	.	CASSKLEGNTIYF	TGTGCCAGCTCAAAGTTAGAAGGAAACACCATATATTTT
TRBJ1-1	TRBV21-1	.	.	CASSKGSGGAEAFF	TGTGCCAGCAGCAAAGGGTCGGGGGGCGCGGAGGCTTTCTTT
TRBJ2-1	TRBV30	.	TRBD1	CAWSTTGGWYNEQFF	TGTGCCTGGAGTACAACAGGGGGCTGGTACAATGAGCAGTTCTTC
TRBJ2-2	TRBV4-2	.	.	CASRQGGGGPPGELFF	TGTGCCAGCAGACAAGGGGGAGGGGGGCCCCCCGGGGAGCTGTTTTTT
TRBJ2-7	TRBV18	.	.	CASSPEQGEQYF	TGTGCCAGCTCACCGGAGCAGGGCGAGCAGTACTTC